Following are 25 T cell receptor beta chains from one sample sequenced in a study of T cell responses to AZD1222 COVID-19 vaccine. The table came from immunoSEQ multiplex PCR; TCRdb's copy has only in-frame clones and leaves some out. The table includes 250,000 or so clones, more than 85% detected once. This specimen was peripheral blood, taken on day 0 of AZD1222 vaccination. These receptors came from an adult in good health.

In its sample, this clone was seen once. The chain has TRBV6-5 and TRBJ1-6; D is undetermined. Germline assignment: CDR1 MNHEY and CDR2 SVGAGI. V lost 2 bases and J 10 bases, leaving 15 bases between the germline ends. This CDR3 has 15 amino acids. CDR3 in amino acids: CASSYERRTGSPLHF. CDR3 sequence (DNA): TGTGCCAGCAGTTACGAAAGACGGACTGGATCACCCCTCCACTTT.

The V and J genes are TRBV6-5 and TRBJ2-1; D is uncertain. Trimming removed 2 bases at V and 16 bases at J, with 12 bases between. This CDR3 is 11 amino acids long. CDR1 is MNHEY, CDR2 SVGAGI, per germline. DNA for the CDR3: TGTGCCAGCAGTTACCTCGGCACCCAATTCTTC. Amino acids: CASSYLGTQFF.

This chain links TRBV2 with TRBJ2-5; D is possibly TRBD2 (6 bases). Between the trimmed V and J ends, which lost 0 bases and 12 bases, there was a span of 17 bases. Germline lookup yields CDR1 SNHLY and CDR2 FYNNEI. The CDR3 runs 14 residues. The DNA of the CDR3 is TGTGCCAGCAGTGAAGCGCTGCCTGACGGGGGAAAGTACTTC. Amino acids: CASSEALPDGGKYF.

The chain couples TRBV3-1 (or the pseudogene TRBV3-2) to TRBJ1-1; D gene ambiguous. The V gene's germline CDR1 is LGHDT and CDR2 YNNKEL (reference sequence). V was cut by 3 bases and J by 1 base, with 9 bases left in between. CDR3 length equals 14 residues. The CDR3 protein is CASSQGSKNTEAFF. CDR3 coding DNA: TGTGCCAGCAGCCAGGGTTCGAAGAACACTGAAGCTTTCTTT.

This rearrangement joins TRBV5-6 to TRBJ2-7; 7 bases fit TRBD1. Per germline, CDR1 SGHDT and CDR2 YYEEEE. The trim removed 2 bases at V and 0 bases at J, leaving 8 bases unmatched. The CDR3 is 16 amino acids. CDR3 DNA: TGTGCCAGCAGCTTCCTCCGGGACAGAAACTCCTACGAGCAGTACTTC. Protein product: CASSFLRDRNSYEQYF.

The chain uses TRBV11-2 and TRBJ2-7, with D uncertain. V was shortened by 1 base and J by 5 bases, with 6 bases between the two germline ends. The length of the CDR3 is 12 residues. Germline V gives CDR1 SGHAT, CDR2 FQNNGV. CDR3 sequence: CASSLARNEQYF. In DNA, the CDR3 is TGTGCCAGCAGCTTAGCCAGGAACGAGCAGTACTTC.

The gene calls are TRBV5-6 and TRBJ1-1; no definite D call. Germline V CDR1 and CDR2: SGHDT, YYEEEE. This CDR3 spans 14 amino acids. V was trimmed by 3 bases and J by 4 bases, leaving 13 bases between them. CDR3 DNA sequence: TGTGCCAGCAGCTCGTTGTCGGTTAGCACTGAAGCTTTCTTT. Translated, it gives CASSSLSVSTEAFF.

The DNA for the CDR3 is TGCGCCAGCAGGAGGGGTACCGGGGAGCTGTTTTTT. Its translation: CASRRGTGELFF. The chain uses TRBV5-1 and TRBJ2-2; D assignment may be TRBD1 or TRBD2 (5 bases each). V was shortened by 5 bases and J by 5 bases, with 7 bases between the two germline ends. The CDR3 sequence is 12 residues long. Germline loops: CDR1 SGHRS, CDR2 YFSETQ.

The chain joins TRBV18 to TRBJ2-7; 10 nucleotides align to TRBD1. There are 15 residues in the CDR3. Germline trimming cut 5 bases from V and 3 bases from J; bases unmatched to any gene: 7. Germline CDR1 KGHSH, CDR2 LQKENI. The CDR3 nucleotides are TGTGCCAGCTCATCGGGACAGGGGACCCTCTACGAGCAGTACTTC. It is translated as CASSSGQGTLYEQYF. Complete variable domain (other parts from reference TRBV18 and TRBJ2-7): NAGVMQNPRHLVRRRGQEARLRCSPMKGHSHVYWYRQLPEEGLKFMVYLQKENIIDESGMPKERFSAEFPKEGPSILRIQQVVRGDSAAYFCASSSGQGTLYEQYFGPGTRLTVT.

The CDR3 DNA sequence: TGTGCCAGCAGCTTGTTAGGGGTTTGGACAGATACGCAGTATTTT. Translation: CASSLLGVWTDTQYF. The rearrangement joins TRBV7-9 to TRBJ2-3; TRBD1 might be the D (5 bases). Trimming removed 3 bases from V and 3 bases from J, with 13 bases in between. The CDR3 covers 15 residues. Germline assignment: CDR1 SEHNR and CDR2 FQNEAQ (reference sequence).

V usage is TRBV7-9 and J usage is TRBJ1-6; D is ambiguous. With 4 bases removed from V and 12 bases from J, the gap between germline ends came to 10 bases. The CDR3 runs 12 residues. Looked up from germline, CDR1 is SEHNR and CDR2 is FQNEAQ (reference sequence). CDR3 sequence reads: CASSSLDGPLHF. The CDR3 region has the DNA TGTGCCAGCAGCTCGTTAGACGGACCCCTCCACTTT. The full variable domain, with the rest looked up from reference TRBV7-9 and TRBJ1-6, is DTGVSQNPRHKITKRGQNVTFRCDPISEHNRLYWYRQTLGQGPEFLTYFQNEAQLEKSRLLSDRFSAERPKGSFSTLEIQRTEQGDSAMYLCASSSLDGPLHFGNGTRLTVT.

The rearrangement uses TRBV7-6 and TRBJ1-6; D ambiguous. This CDR3 has 13 residues. V was shortened by 1 base and J by 5 bases, with 3 bases between the two germline ends. Germline CDR1 is SGHVS and CDR2 is FNYEAQ. The CDR3 DNA reads as TGTGCCAGCAGCTTAGGCAATAATTCACCCCTCCACTTT. Translated: CASSLGNNSPLHF.

The chain is built from TRBV30 and TRBJ1-5, with D perhaps matching TRBD1 (5 bases). V shed 2 bases and J shed 8 bases, with 19 bases lying between them. This CDR3 contains 15 residues. From germline, CDR1 is GTSNPN and CDR2 SVGIG (reference sequence). The CDR3 loop is CAWSPYTGPEKPQHF. The CDR3 bases are TGTGCCTGGAGTCCGTATACGGGACCCGAGAAGCCCCAGCATTTT.

The CDR3 region has the DNA TGTGCGGGGGGCGGTTACTACGAGCAGTACTTC. As protein: CAGGGYYEQYF. The chain couples TRBV30 to TRBJ2-7; D might be TRBD1 or TRBD2, each matching 6 bases. Germline values: CDR1 GTSNPN, CDR2 SVGIG (reference sequence). This CDR3 is 11 amino acids long.

This chain joins TRBV14 and TRBJ2-7; no clear D gene. Trimming stripped 0 bases from V and 10 bases from J, with 10 bases between. CDR1 and CDR2 from the germline V gene are SGHDN and FVKESK. The CDR3 extends over 12 amino acids. DNA for the CDR3: TGTGCCAGCAGCCAAGAGTCGCTAGTTCAGTACTTC. Translated: CASSQESLVQYF. The whole variable domain, remainder taken from reference TRBV14 and TRBJ2-7, is EAGVTQFPSHSVIEKGQTVTLRCDPISGHDNLYWYRRVMGKEIKFLLHFVKESKQDESGMPNNRFLAERTGGTYSTLKVQPAELEDSGVYFCASSQESLVQYFGPGTRLTVT.

This clone was seen a single time. The chain combines TRBV5-1 with TRBJ2-2; D tentatively fits TRBD1 or TRBD2 (6 bases each). CDR3 length: 16 amino acids. The V gene lost 4 bases and the J gene lost 7 bases, with 20 bases spanning the gap. Germline CDR1 SGHRS, CDR2 YFSETQ. The CDR3 is CASSISTSGASGELFF. For the CDR3, the DNA is TGCGCCAGCAGCATATCGACCTCGGGGGCGAGCGGGGAGCTGTTTTTT.

The chain carries TRBV19 and TRBJ1-5; no clear D gene. This CDR3 is 12 amino acids long. CDR1 LNHDA and CDR2 SQIVND come from the germline V gene (reference sequence). Trimming pared 5 bases from V and 6 bases from J, leaving 8 bases between. The CDR3: CASSPKGQPQHF. CDR3 DNA sequence: TGTGCCAGTAGTCCTAAGGGTCAGCCCCAGCATTTT.

V is TRBV18 and J is TRBJ1-2, with D uncertain. Germline V gene lookup returns CDR1 KGHSH and CDR2 LQKENI. Trimming pared 3 bases from V and 2 bases from J, leaving 7 bases between. The CDR3 contains 13 residues. The CDR3 sequence is CASSPEVNYGYTF. In DNA, the CDR3 is TGTGCCAGCTCACCTGAAGTCAACTATGGCTACACCTTC.

This clone has a single count. The chain links TRBV27 to TRBJ2-7; 9 nucleotides line up with TRBD1. The trim removed 6 bases at V and 1 base at J, leaving 7 bases unmatched. The CDR3 spans 15 residues. From germline, CDR1 is MNHEY and CDR2 SMNVEV (reference sequence). The DNA of the CDR3 is TGTGCCAGCAGGGGGTTGGGACAGGGATCCTACGAGCAGTACTTC. This sequence encodes CASRGLGQGSYEQYF.

This sequence joins TRBV5-1 and TRBJ2-5, with 7 bases matching TRBD1. The V and J ends lost 4 bases and 0 bases, in that order; junction bases with no gene match: 12. CDR3 length: 17 amino acids. In germline, CDR1 is SGHRS, CDR2 YFSETQ. DNA of the CDR3: TGCGCCAGCAGCCCCCGGACAGGACCCTCGTACCAAGAGACCCAGTACTTC. Residues: CASSPRTGPSYQETQYF.

The chain recombines TRBV7-2 with TRBJ2-7; tentatively, D is TRBD1 (6 bases). With 4 bases removed from V and 2 bases from J, the gap between germline ends came to 12 bases. CDR3 size: 14 residues. Per the germline V gene, CDR1 is SGHTA and CDR2 is FQGNSA. CDR3 in amino acids: CASSSGGGPYEQYF. Here the CDR3 DNA reads TGTGCCAGCAGCTCGGGTGGGGGCCCCTACGAGCAGTACTTC.

The chain combines TRBV7-3 with TRBJ1-6; the match to TRBD1 covers 8 bases. This CDR3 has 14 residues. Germline V gives CDR1 SGHTA, CDR2 FQGTGA. V was pared by 5 bases and J by 10 bases, with 7 bases of the junction left unmatched. CDR3 sequence (DNA): TGTGCCAGCAGCGCAGGGGGCGCGGGATCACCCCTCCACTTT. Residues: CASSAGGAGSPLHF. Full variable domain (outside the CDR3, taken from reference TRBV7-3 and TRBJ1-6): GAGVSQTPSNKVTEKGKYVELRCDPISGHTALYWYRQSLGQGPEFLIYFQGTGAADDSGLPNDRFFAVRPEGSVSTLKIQRTERGDSAVYLCASSAGGAGSPLHFGNGTRLTVT.

J is TRBJ2-5 and V is TRBV20-1, with D perhaps given as TRBD1 or TRBD2 (6 bases each). The CDR3 length is 14 residues. The ends were cut back, 3 bases at V and 2 bases at J, with 13 bases in the middle. Germline V gene data show CDR1 as DFQATT and CDR2 as SNEGSKA (reference sequence). CDR3 sequence: CSASGSGAQETQYF. The CDR3 coding sequence is TGCAGTGCTAGTGGGTCGGGGGCTCAAGAGACCCAGTACTTC.

This chain links TRBV28 with TRBJ1-5; possible D gene TRBD1, 6 bases. V shed 5 bases and J shed 2 bases, with 10 bases lying between them. Germline values: CDR1 MDHEN, CDR2 SYDVKM. The CDR3 is made up of 14 amino acids. The CDR3: CASSTGLGNQPQHF. The CDR3, as DNA: TGTGCCAGCAGTACAGGGCTCGGCAATCAGCCCCAGCATTTT.

This clone was counted between two and nine times. This chain uses TRBV5-4 with TRBJ1-2; TRBD1 matches at 7 bases. Germline lookup yields CDR1 SGHNT and CDR2 YYREEE (reference sequence). This CDR3 has 13 amino acids. Losses at the gene ends were 2 bases for V and 3 bases for J; bases not matched to a gene: 1. In DNA form, the CDR3 reads TGTGCCAGCAGCTTAGACAGGGACTATGGCTACACCTTC. Protein: CASSLDRDYGYTF. Together with reference TRBV5-4 and TRBJ1-2, the CDR3 gives the full variable domain: ETGVTQSPTHLIKTRGQQVTLRCSSQSGHNTVSWYQQALGQGPQFIFQYYREEENGRGNFPPRFSGLQFPNYSSELNVNALELDDSALYLCASSLDRDYGYTFGSGTRLTVV.